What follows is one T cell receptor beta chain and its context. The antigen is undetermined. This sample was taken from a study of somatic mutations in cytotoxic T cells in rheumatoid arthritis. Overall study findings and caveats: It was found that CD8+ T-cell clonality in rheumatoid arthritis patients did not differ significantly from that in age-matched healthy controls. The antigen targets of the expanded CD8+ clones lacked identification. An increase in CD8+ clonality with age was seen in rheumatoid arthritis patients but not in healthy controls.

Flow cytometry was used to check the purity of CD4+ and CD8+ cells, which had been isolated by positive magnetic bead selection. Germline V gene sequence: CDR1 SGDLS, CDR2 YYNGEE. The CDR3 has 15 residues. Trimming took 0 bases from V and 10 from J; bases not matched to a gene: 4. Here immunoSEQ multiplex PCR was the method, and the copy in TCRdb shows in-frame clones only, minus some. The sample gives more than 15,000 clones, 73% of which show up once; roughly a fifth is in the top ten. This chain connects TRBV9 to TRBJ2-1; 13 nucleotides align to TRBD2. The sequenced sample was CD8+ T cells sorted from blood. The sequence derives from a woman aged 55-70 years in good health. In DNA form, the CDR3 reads TGTGCCAGCAGCGTAGCAGGGACTAGCGGGAACGAGCAGTTCTTC. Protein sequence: CASSVAGTSGNEQFF. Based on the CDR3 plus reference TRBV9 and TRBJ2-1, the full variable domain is DSGVTQTPKHLITATGQRVTLRCSPRSGDLSVYWYQQSLDQGLQFLIQYYNGEERAKGNILERFSAQQFPDLHSELNLSSLELGDSALYFCASSVAGTSGNEQFFGPGTRLTVL.